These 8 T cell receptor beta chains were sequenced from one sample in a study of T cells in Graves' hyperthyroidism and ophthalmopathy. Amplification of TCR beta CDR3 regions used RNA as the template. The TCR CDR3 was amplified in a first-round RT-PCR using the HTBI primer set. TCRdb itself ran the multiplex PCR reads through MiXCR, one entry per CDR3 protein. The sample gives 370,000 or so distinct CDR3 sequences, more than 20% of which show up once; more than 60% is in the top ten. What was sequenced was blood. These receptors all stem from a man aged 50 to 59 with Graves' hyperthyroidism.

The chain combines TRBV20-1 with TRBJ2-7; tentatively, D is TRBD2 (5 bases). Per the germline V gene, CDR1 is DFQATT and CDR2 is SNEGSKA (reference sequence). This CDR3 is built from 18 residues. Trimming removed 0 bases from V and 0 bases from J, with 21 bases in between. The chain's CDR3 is CSARDRQRERIRSYEQYF. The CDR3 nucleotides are TGCAGTGCTAGAGATAGACAACGAGAGCGGATACGCTCCTACGAGCAGTACTTC.

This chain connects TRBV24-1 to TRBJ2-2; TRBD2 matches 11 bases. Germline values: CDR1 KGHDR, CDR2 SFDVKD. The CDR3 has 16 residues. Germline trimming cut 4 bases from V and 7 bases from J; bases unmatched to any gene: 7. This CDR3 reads CATSDLAGGHVGELFF. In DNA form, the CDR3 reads TGTGCCACCAGTGACCTAGCGGGGGGCCATGTCGGGGAGCTGTTTTTT.

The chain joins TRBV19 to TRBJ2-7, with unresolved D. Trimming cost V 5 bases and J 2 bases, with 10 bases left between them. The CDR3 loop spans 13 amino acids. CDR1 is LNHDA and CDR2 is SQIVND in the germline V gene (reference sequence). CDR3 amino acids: CASSPTLTYEQYF. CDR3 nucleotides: TGTGCCAGTAGTCCGACTCTGACCTACGAGCAGTACTTC.

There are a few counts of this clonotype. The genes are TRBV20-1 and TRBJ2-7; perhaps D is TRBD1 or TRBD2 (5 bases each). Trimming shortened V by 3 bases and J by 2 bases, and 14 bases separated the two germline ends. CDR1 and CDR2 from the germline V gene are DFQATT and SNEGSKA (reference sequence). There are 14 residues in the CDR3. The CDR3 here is CSARVWDGPYEQYF. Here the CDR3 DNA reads TGCAGTGCTAGGGTGTGGGACGGTCCCTACGAGCAGTACTTC.

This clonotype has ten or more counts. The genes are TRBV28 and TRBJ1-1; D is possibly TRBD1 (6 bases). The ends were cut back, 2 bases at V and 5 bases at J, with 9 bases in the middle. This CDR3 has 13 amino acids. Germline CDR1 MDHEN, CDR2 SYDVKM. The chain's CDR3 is CASSLRGRTEAFF. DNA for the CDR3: TGTGCCAGCAGTTTACGGGGGCGGACTGAAGCTTTCTTT.

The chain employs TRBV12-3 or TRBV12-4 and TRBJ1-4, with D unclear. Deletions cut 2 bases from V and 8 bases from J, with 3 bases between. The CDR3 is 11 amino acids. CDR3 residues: CASSLREKLFF. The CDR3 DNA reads TGTGCCAGCAGTTTAAGAGAAAAACTGTTTTTT.

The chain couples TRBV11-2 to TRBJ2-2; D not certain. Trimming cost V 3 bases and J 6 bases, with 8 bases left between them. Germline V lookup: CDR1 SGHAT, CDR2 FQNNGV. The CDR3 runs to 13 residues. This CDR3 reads CASSFIVAGELFF. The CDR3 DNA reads TGTGCCAGCAGCTTTATCGTCGCCGGGGAGCTGTTTTTT.

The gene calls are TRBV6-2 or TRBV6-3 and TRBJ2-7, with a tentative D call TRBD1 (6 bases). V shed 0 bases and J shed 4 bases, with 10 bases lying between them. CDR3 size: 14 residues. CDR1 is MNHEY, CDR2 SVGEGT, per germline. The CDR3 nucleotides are TGTGCCAGCAGTTACTCGTCGCAGGGGTACGAGCAGTACTTC. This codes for CASSYSSQGYEQYF.